The 26 T cell receptor beta chains reported below all come from one sample, sequenced in a study of blood T cell repertoires in COVID-19. Profiled with immunoSEQ multiplex PCR; TCRdb holds only in-frame clones, not every one. The repertoire consists of hundreds of thousands of clones, with approximately 81% occurring once and the leading ten covering about 2.3%. Sequenced sample: PBMCs or T cells enriched from blood (not recorded which). These receptors were collected from a woman in her 50s who had recovered from COVID-19.

This rearrangement joins TRBV7-4 to TRBJ1-5; a possible D gene is TRBD1 (6 bases). The CDR3 has 14 amino acids. V was pared by 2 bases and J by 7 bases, with 12 bases between. Germline CDR1 SGHVT, CDR2 SQSDAQ. CDR3 DNA: TGTGCCAGCAGCTTATACACACAGGGCCAGCCCCAGCATTTT. Protein: CASSLYTQGQPQHF.

The chain couples TRBV6-5 to TRBJ2-5; 9 positions match TRBD2. Looked up from germline, CDR1 is MNHEY and CDR2 is SVGAGI. The CDR3 covers 16 residues. V was pared by 0 bases and J by 2 bases, with 4 bases of the junction left unmatched. The CDR3 DNA reads as TGTGCCAGCAGTTACTCAGCCAGCGGGAGGCAAGAGACCCAGTACTTC. The encoded protein is CASSYSASGRQETQYF.

This clone has only one observation. The J gene is TRBJ1-2, the V gene TRBV6-6; a possible D gene is TRBD1 (5 bases). The CDR3 has 13 amino acids. V gave up 4 bases and J gave up 4 bases, with 10 bases separating them. The germline gives CDR1 MNHNY, CDR2 SVGAGI (reference sequence). The CDR3 sequence: CASSSGDLYGYTF. The CDR3 DNA sequence: TGTGCCAGCAGTTCGGGGGACCTCTATGGCTACACCTTC.

This clone was seen just once. The chain recombines TRBV2 with TRBJ2-2, with TRBD2 matching 13 bases. CDR3 length: 15 amino acids. The ends lost 5 bases at V and 8 bases at J; junction bases unmatched: 5. Germline-derived CDR1 and CDR2 are SNHLY and FYNNEI. CDR3 in amino acids: CASSFGTSGMGELFF. The CDR3 coding sequence is TGTGCCAGCAGTTTCGGGACTAGCGGGATGGGGGAGCTGTTTTTT.

The gene calls are TRBV11-2 and TRBJ2-1; D gene unclear. Trimming stripped 5 bases from V and 7 bases from J, with 9 bases between. The CDR3 spans 12 residues. From germline, CDR1 is SGHAT and CDR2 FQNNGV. The CDR3, as DNA: TGTGCCAGCAGCCCACGACTTAATGAGCAGTTCTTC. As protein: CASSPRLNEQFF.

This clone was detected only a few times. V and J are TRBV12-3 or TRBV12-4 and TRBJ1-1; maybe TRBD1 (6 bases). V dropped 5 bases and J dropped 7 bases, with 11 bases sitting between them. CDR3 length equals 12 residues. In DNA form, the CDR3 reads TGTGCCAGCAGTCTCGGACAGATTGAAGCTTTCTTT. Amino acids: CASSLGQIEAFF.

V gene TRBV5-1 combines with J gene TRBJ2-4; 16 bases map to TRBD2. Unmatched junction bases numbered 6, after V lost 0 bases and J lost 3 bases. The CDR3 spans 19 residues. Per germline, CDR1 SGHRS and CDR2 YFSETQ. CDR3 loop: CASSLDGTSGGADKNIQYF. The CDR3, as DNA: TGCGCCAGCAGCTTGGACGGGACTAGCGGGGGGGCCGACAAAAACATTCAGTACTTC.

J is TRBJ1-1 and V is TRBV24-1; the match to TRBD1 covers 10 bases. With V trimmed by 10 bases and J by 0 bases, 4 bases remained unmatched. CDR1 and CDR2 from the germline V gene are KGHDR and SFDVKD. The CDR3 consists of 14 residues. The CDR3 loop is CATWTGGMNTEAFF. The CDR3 nucleotides read TGTGCCACATGGACAGGGGGGATGAACACTGAAGCTTTCTTT.

The rearrangement joins TRBV7-9 to TRBJ2-7; D is undetermined. Trimming shortened V by 5 bases and J by 5 bases, and 10 bases separated the two germline ends. Looked up from germline, CDR1 is SEHNR and CDR2 is FQNEAQ (reference sequence). The CDR3 consists of 12 residues. CDR3 loop: CASSGARNEQYF. CDR3 bases: TGTGCCAGCAGCGGAGCAAGGAACGAGCAGTACTTC.

The CDR3 reads CAWAGTGDGYTF. CDR3 nucleotide sequence: TGTGCCTGGGCCGGGACAGGGGATGGCTACACCTTC. This chain connects TRBV30 to TRBJ1-2; 10 nucleotides match TRBD1. Germline V gives CDR1 GTSNPN, CDR2 SVGIG (reference sequence). J lost 6 bases, V lost 5 bases, and 3 bases had no gene match. This CDR3 contains 12 residues.

J is TRBJ1-1 and V is TRBV9, with D possibly matching TRBD1 (5 bases). The CDR3 length is 15 residues. Germline CDR1 is SGDLS and CDR2 is YYNGEE. Trimming removed 1 base at V and 0 bases at J, with 10 bases between. The CDR3 protein is CASSVTGRLNTEAFF. The CDR3 DNA is TGTGCCAGCAGCGTAACAGGCAGACTGAACACTGAAGCTTTCTTT. Based on the CDR3 plus reference TRBV9 and TRBJ1-1, the full variable domain is DSGVTQTPKHLITATGQRVTLRCSPRSGDLSVYWYQQSLDQGLQFLIQYYNGEERAKGNILERFSAQQFPDLHSELNLSSLELGDSALYFCASSVTGRLNTEAFFGQGTRLTVV.

The CDR3 region is CASTARTGDNEKLFF. For the CDR3, the DNA is TGCGCCAGCACCGCCCGGACAGGGGATAATGAAAAACTGTTTTTT. The gene calls are TRBV5-1 and TRBJ1-4; TRBD1 matches 9 bases. J lost 4 bases, V lost 6 bases, and 7 bases had no gene match. The V gene's germline CDR1 is SGHRS and CDR2 YFSETQ. The CDR3 loop spans 15 amino acids.

V and J are TRBV7-2 and TRBJ1-4; 7 nucleotides line up with TRBD1. Germline loops: CDR1 SGHTA, CDR2 FQGNSA. This CDR3 is 14 amino acids long. Losses at the gene ends were 6 bases for V and 13 bases for J; bases not matched to a gene: 14. The CDR3 here is CASRETGNRGGLFF. CDR3 sequence (DNA): TGTGCCAGCAGAGAGACAGGGAACCGTGGAGGACTGTTTTTT.

In DNA, the CDR3 is TGTGCCAGCAGGAGACTAGCGGGGAGCACAGATACGCAGTATTTT. Its protein product is CASRRLAGSTDTQYF. The V call is TRBV3-1 (or the pseudogene TRBV3-2), the J call TRBJ2-3; 11 bases fit TRBD2. The germline V gene has CDR1 LGHDT and CDR2 YNNKEL (reference sequence). CDR3 length: 15 amino acids. V was clipped by 6 bases and J by 0 bases; unmatched bases: 2.

The chain carries TRBV7-8 and TRBJ2-2; D may be TRBD1 or TRBD2 (6 bases each). The CDR3 is made up of 16 amino acids. Looked up from germline, CDR1 is SGHVS and CDR2 is FQNEAQ. Trimming removed 5 bases from V and 6 bases from J, with 19 bases in between. CDR3 in DNA: TGTGCCAGCAGCCGGAGGGTGCAGGGGAGATCCGGGGAGCTGTTTTTT. It is translated as CASSRRVQGRSGELFF.

V and J are TRBV12-3 or TRBV12-4 and TRBJ2-7, with D maybe TRBD1 (6 bases). V was cut by 6 bases and J by 4 bases, with 13 bases left in between. The CDR3 sequence is 13 residues long. The CDR3 spells CASSPRTAYEQYF. As DNA, the CDR3 is TGTGCCAGCAGCCCCCGGACAGCATACGAGCAGTACTTC.

This clone was seen only a few times. The chain is built from TRBV14 and TRBJ1-6; D unresolved. Trimming cost V 4 bases and J 7 bases, with 14 bases left between them. The CDR3 runs 15 residues. The germline CDR1 and CDR2 sequences are SGHDN and FVKESK. The chain's CDR3 is CASSLLSIPNSPLHF. The CDR3 bases are TGTGCCAGCAGCCTCCTATCGATCCCCAATTCACCCCTCCACTTT.

The chain recombines TRBV4-2 with TRBJ1-1; TRBD1 aligns across 8 bases. The V segment lost 1 base and the J segment 6 bases; nucleotides outside the gene matches: 13. The CDR3 is made up of 17 amino acids. Germline loops: CDR1 LGHNA, CDR2 YNFKEQ. The CDR3 protein is CASSQARQGKVGAEAFF. CDR3 DNA sequence: TGTGCCAGCAGCCAAGCGCGACAGGGGAAGGTGGGGGCTGAAGCTTTCTTT.

This clone was observed a few times. The rearrangement joins TRBV5-6 to TRBJ1-2; 9 bases are shared with TRBD1. Germline trimming cut 0 bases from V and 5 bases from J; bases unmatched to any gene: 2. From germline, CDR1 is SGHDT and CDR2 YYEEEE. This CDR3 has 14 amino acids. The CDR3 sequence is CASSLAGTGYGYTF. The CDR3 DNA reads TGTGCCAGCAGCTTGGCCGGGACAGGGTATGGCTACACCTTC.

This sequence joins TRBV10-3 and TRBJ2-5, with 13 nucleotides matching TRBD2. The ends lost 6 bases at V and 1 base at J; junction bases unmatched: 5. CDR3 length equals 16 residues. Germline loops: CDR1 ENHRY, CDR2 SYGVKD. The CDR3 is CAIRQGLAGLQETQYF. CDR3 bases: TGTGCCATCAGGCAGGGACTAGCGGGACTCCAAGAGACCCAGTACTTC.

The chain carries TRBV7-9 and TRBJ2-3; no firm D call. Per germline, CDR1 SEHNR and CDR2 FQNEAQ (reference sequence). Trimming stripped 0 bases from V and 4 bases from J, with 5 bases between. The CDR3 totals 13 residues. The CDR3 nucleotides read TGTGCCAGCAGCTTAGCGCCGGCAGATACGCAGTATTTT. Translating it yields CASSLAPADTQYF.

The chain carries TRBV6-2 or TRBV6-3 and TRBJ1-1; TRBD1 aligns across 11 bases. CDR3 size: 18 residues. The germline CDR1 and CDR2 sequences are MNHEY and SVGEGT. Trimming removed 0 bases from V and 2 bases from J; junction bases left unmatched: 8. The CDR3 here is CASSYSEDRGPVNTEAFF. Written as DNA, the CDR3 is TGTGCCAGCAGTTACTCGGAGGACAGGGGGCCGGTAAACACTGAAGCTTTCTTT.

This rearrangement joins TRBV5-1 to TRBJ2-1; 7 nucleotides match TRBD1. The CDR3 has 14 residues. Germline CDR1 and CDR2: SGHRS and YFSETQ. Trimming took 3 bases from V and 5 from J; bases not matched to a gene: 5. CDR3 residues: CASSYRDRDNEQFF. Written as DNA, the CDR3 is TGCGCCAGCAGCTATCGGGACAGAGACAATGAGCAGTTCTTC.

This sequence joins TRBV9 and TRBJ2-1, with 9 bases fitting TRBD1. CDR3 length: 15 residues. Germline loops: CDR1 SGDLS, CDR2 YYNGEE. J lost 8 bases, V lost 5 bases, and 11 bases had no gene match. CDR3 sequence: CASSGGDRDFYEQFF. The CDR3 DNA reads as TGTGCCAGCAGTGGTGGGGACAGGGATTTTTATGAGCAGTTCTTC. The variable domain in full, with the rest retrieved from reference TRBV9 and TRBJ2-1, is DSGVTQTPKHLITATGQRVTLRCSPRSGDLSVYWYQQSLDQGLQFLIQYYNGEERAKGNILERFSAQQFPDLHSELNLSSLELGDSALYFCASSGGDRDFYEQFFGPGTRLTVL.

The chain joins TRBV7-9 to TRBJ2-7; 7 bases align to TRBD1. Looked up from germline, CDR1 is SEHNR and CDR2 is FQNEAQ (reference sequence). Losses at the gene ends were 5 bases for V and 6 bases for J; bases not matched to a gene: 10. This CDR3 region has 14 residues. In DNA form, the CDR3 reads TGTGCCAGCAGCCCGACAGGGTCTAGAGTCGAGCAGTACTTC. It is translated as CASSPTGSRVEQYF.

The chain combines TRBV7-2 with TRBJ2-7, with 8 nucleotides matching TRBD2. The V segment lost 5 bases and the J segment 3 bases; nucleotides outside the gene matches: 12. This CDR3 spans 16 amino acids. Looked up from germline, CDR1 is SGHTA and CDR2 is FQGNSA. The CDR3 nucleotides are TGTGCCAGCAGCAAGAGGACTCTAGCGGGTCACTACGAGCAGTACTTC. The encoded protein is CASSKRTLAGHYEQYF.